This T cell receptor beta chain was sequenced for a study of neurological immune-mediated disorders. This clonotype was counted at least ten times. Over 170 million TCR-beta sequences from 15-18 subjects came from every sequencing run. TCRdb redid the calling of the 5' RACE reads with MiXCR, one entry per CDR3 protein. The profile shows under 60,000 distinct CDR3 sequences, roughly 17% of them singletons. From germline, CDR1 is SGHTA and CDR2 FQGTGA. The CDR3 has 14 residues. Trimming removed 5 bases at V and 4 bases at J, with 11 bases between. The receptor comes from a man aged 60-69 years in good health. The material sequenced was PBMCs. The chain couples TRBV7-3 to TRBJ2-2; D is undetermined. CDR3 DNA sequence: TGTGCCAGCAGCGCCACCTATGTCACCGGGGAGCTGTTTTTT. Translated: CASSATYVTGELFF.